Following are 8 T cell receptor beta chains from one sample sequenced in a study of OX40 agonist ivuxolimab in advanced cancers. The protocol was immunoSEQ multiplex PCR, while the TCRdb copy is restricted to in-frame clones and leaves out a portion. The table has 94,000 or so clones, around 84% seen once. Sample: CD4+ or CD8+ T cells sorted from blood, taken in a trial of the OX40 agonist ivuxolimab. All receptors come from an adult with an advanced solid tumor such as melanoma, head and neck, liver or kidney cancer.

The J gene is TRBJ2-7, the V gene TRBV2; TRBD1 agrees at 8 bases. CDR3 length: 14 residues. With V trimmed by 6 bases and J by 2 bases, 6 bases remained unmatched. Germline V gene lookup returns CDR1 SNHLY and CDR2 FYNNEI. The CDR3: CASSTGQETYEQYV. CDR3 DNA: TGTGCCAGCAGCACGGGACAGGAAACCTACGAGCAGTACGTC.

The rearrangement joins TRBV19 to TRBJ1-2; TRBD1 matches 7 bases. Germline CDR1 and CDR2: LNHDA and SQIVND (reference sequence). The CDR3 has 14 amino acids. V shed 8 bases, J shed 2 bases, and the junction held 8 bases outside the gene matches. CDR3 nucleotides: TGTGCCAGTCAACCGGGACAGCAAAACTATGGCTACACCTTC. Translated: CASQPGQQNYGYTF.

V is TRBV27 and J is TRBJ2-7; TRBD2 is a possible D gene (6 bases). Germline V gives CDR1 MNHEY, CDR2 SMNVEV (reference sequence). V gave up 6 bases and J gave up 0 bases, with 15 bases separating them. The CDR3 length is 15 residues. The CDR3: CASRAGLSHSYEQYF. The CDR3 DNA is TGTGCCAGCAGGGCTGGACTATCACACTCCTACGAGCAGTACTTC.

The chain joins TRBV5-4 to TRBJ2-1, with D possibly being TRBD1 (6 bases). V lost 0 bases and J lost 4, with 8 bases in between. This CDR3 spans 14 amino acids. Germline lookup yields CDR1 SGHNT and CDR2 YYREEE (reference sequence). CDR3 loop: CASSLGTDYNEQFF. The CDR3 coding sequence is TGTGCCAGCAGCTTGGGGACAGATTACAATGAGCAGTTCTTC.

The V call is TRBV7-9, the J call TRBJ2-3; TRBD1 matches at 9 bases. This CDR3 is built from 15 residues. The junction had 6 bases not matched to a gene; V was cut back by 4 bases and J by 4 bases. Germline V gives CDR1 SEHNR, CDR2 FQNEAQ (reference sequence). The CDR3 sequence: CASSSDRGKPDTQYF. CDR3 DNA sequence: TGTGCCAGCAGCTCGGACAGGGGAAAACCAGATACGCAGTATTTT.

This chain uses TRBV7-9 with TRBJ2-7, with a tentative D call TRBD2 (5 bases). The CDR3 loop spans 13 amino acids. V gave up 1 base and J gave up 2 bases, with 6 bases separating them. Germline values: CDR1 SEHNR, CDR2 FQNEAQ (reference sequence). The CDR3 bases are TGTGCCAGCAGCTTAGGGACTCCCTACGAGCAGTACTTC. Translation: CASSLGTPYEQYF.

The chain is built from TRBV6-6 and TRBJ1-1; D gene unclear. CDR1 is MNHNY, CDR2 SVGAGI, per germline (reference sequence). This CDR3 contains 11 residues. Deletions cut 7 bases from V and 3 bases from J, with 6 bases between. The CDR3 sequence: CASKGDTEAFF. The CDR3 DNA sequence: TGTGCCAGCAAGGGAGACACTGAAGCTTTCTTT.

This chain connects TRBV18 to TRBJ2-1; TRBD2 agrees at 9 bases. V lost 2 bases and J lost 2; bases outside the gene matches: 1. CDR3 length: 15 amino acids. Germline V gene lookup returns CDR1 KGHSH and CDR2 LQKENI. The CDR3 region is CASSPSSGAYNEQFF. The CDR3 bases are TGTGCCAGCTCACCATCTAGCGGGGCCTACAATGAGCAGTTCTTC.